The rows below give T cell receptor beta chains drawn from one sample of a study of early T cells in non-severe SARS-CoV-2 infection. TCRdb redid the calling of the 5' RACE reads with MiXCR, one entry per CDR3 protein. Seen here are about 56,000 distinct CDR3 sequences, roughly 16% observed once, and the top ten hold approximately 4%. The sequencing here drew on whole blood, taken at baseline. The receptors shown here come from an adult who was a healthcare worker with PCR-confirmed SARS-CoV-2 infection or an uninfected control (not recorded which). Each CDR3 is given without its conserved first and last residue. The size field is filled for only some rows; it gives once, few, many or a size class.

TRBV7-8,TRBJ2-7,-,ASNKLGSYEQY
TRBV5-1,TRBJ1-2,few,ASSLPPSGVVYGYT
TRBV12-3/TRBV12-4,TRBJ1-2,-,ASSSLGSGGYT
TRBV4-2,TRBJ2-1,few,ASSTPGQEYNEQF
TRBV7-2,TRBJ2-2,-,ASSLISAGELF
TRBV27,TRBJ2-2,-,ASSLGLGSGELF
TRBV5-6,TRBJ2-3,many,ASSLNRGLISQDTQY
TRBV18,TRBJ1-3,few,ASSPPGQSFSGNTIY
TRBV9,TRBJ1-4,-,ASSVGGAGYEKLF
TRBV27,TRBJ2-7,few,ASSLSRGQPQQY
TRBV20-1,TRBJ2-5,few,SARVQRETQY
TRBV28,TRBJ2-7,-,ATILAGGYEQY
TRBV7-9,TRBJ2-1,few,ASTTTSPNEQF
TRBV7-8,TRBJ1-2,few,ASSRNREDYGYT
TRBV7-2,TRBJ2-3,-,ASSRTGARGNTDTQY
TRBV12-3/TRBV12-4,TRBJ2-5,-,ANRTAYQETQY
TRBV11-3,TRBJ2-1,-,ASSPGTSGYNEQF
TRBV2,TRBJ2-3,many,ASSPGRDSTDTQY
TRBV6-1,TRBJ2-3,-,AAGEADTQY
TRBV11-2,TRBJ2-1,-,ASSGPSPWTPTYNEQF
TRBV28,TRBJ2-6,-,ASSLLVSHPGANVLT
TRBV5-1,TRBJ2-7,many,ASSPGLAGANEQY
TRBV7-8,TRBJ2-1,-,ASSSPPWAGYNEQF
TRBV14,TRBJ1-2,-,ASSQDWSYGYT
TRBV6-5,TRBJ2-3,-,ASSYFLAGASTDTQY
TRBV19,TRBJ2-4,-,ASSIDRAAKNIQY
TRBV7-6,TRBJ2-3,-,ASSSPAEGDTQY
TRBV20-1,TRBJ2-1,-,SAASGIAGHSYNEQF
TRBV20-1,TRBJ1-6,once,SARDRVGASPLH
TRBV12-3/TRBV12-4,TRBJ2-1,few,ASSPQGFPYNEQF
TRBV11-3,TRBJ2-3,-,ASKEGRMADTQY
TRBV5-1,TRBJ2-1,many,ASSPAGGPYNEQF
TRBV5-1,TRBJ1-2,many,ASSLDNRYGYT
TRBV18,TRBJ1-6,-,ASSPDQVPNSPLH
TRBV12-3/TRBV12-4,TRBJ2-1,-,ASSTSGRVPYNEQF
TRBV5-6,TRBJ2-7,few,ASSLIQGPLYEQY
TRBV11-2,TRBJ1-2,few,ASSLGTAYGYT
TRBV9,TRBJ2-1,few,ASSLRETNYNEQF
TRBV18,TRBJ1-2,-,ASSLTDRDSGYT
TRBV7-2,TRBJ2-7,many,ASSFAGTSGSGEQY
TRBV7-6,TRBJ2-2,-,ASSRVQGARTGELF
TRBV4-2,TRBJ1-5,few,ASSRRGADQPQH
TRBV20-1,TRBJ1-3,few,SARGTYTIY
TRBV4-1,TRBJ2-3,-,ASSQDGQGTDTQY
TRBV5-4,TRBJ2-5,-,ASSHYEQETQY
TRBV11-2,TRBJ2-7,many,ASSPPGTYEQY
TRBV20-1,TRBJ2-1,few,SAPPGLADNEQF
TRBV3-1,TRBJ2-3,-,ASSQSNGLAGTDTQY
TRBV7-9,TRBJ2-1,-,ASSFSGGGHSTYNEQF
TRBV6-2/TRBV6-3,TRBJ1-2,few,ASSSPWISRKDGYT
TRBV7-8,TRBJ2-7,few,ASISGGRPYEQY
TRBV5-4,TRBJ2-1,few,ASSLAGLAGREQF
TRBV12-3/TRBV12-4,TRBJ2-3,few,ASSVHRLLDTQY
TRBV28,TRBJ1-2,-,ASSFLAATGGYT
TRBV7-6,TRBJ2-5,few,ASSLMAGGSQETQY
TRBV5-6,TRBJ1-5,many,ASSKQGRAQH
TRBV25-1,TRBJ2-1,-,ASSALGAGEGNEQF
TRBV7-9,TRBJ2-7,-,ASSSTSGGAYEQY
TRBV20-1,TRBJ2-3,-,SARVPQGLAVTDTQY